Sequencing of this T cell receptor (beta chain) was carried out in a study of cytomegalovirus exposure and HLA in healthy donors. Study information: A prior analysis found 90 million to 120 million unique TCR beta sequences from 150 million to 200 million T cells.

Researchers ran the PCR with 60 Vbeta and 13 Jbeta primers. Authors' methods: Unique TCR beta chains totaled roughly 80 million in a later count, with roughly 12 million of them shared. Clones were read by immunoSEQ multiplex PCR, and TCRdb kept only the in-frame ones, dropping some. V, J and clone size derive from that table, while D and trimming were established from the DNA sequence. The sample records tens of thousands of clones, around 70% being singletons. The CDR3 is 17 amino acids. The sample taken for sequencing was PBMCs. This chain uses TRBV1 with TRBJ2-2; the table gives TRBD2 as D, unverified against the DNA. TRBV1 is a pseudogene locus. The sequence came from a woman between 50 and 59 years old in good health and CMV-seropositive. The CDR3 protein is CTSSQEVGAKNTGELFF. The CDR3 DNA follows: TGCACCAGCAGCCAGGAGGTGGGAGCGAAGAACACCGGGGAGCTGTTTTTT.